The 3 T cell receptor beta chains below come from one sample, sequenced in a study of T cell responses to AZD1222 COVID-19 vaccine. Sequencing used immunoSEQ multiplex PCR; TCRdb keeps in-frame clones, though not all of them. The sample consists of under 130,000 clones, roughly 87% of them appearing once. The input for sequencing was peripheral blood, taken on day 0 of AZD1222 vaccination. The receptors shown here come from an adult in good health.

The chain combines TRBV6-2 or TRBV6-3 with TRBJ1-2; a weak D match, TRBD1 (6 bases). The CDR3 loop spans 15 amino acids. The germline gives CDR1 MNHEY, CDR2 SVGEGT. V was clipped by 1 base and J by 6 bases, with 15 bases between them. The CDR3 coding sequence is TGTGCCAGCAGTTACTATCCGGGGGCAGGAGATGGCTACACCTTC. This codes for CASSYYPGAGDGYTF.

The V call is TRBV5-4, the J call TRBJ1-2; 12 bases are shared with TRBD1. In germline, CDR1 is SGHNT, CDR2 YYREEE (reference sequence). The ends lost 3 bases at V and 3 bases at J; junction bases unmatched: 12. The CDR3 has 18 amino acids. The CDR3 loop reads CASSWDRGLGAGHYGYTF. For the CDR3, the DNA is TGTGCCAGCAGCTGGGACAGGGGGCTTGGAGCAGGCCACTATGGCTACACCTTC.

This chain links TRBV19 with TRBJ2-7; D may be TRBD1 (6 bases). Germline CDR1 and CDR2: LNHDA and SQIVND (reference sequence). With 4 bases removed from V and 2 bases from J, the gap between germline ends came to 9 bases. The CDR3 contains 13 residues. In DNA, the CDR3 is TGTGCCAGTAGTAGGGACACCGCCTACGAGCAGTACTTC. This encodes CASSRDTAYEQYF.